This T cell receptor beta chain stems from a study of shared clonotypes between healthy human individuals. As for the study in general: Samples came from two female and three male donors aged 18 to 49. General study points: Approximately 4.5% was the fraction of naive CD4 clonotypes found shared across a handful of donors.

On sorted subsets, replicate PCRs used 200 to 250 ng DNA, or roughly 30,000 T cell genomes. Clones were read by immunoSEQ multiplex PCR, and TCRdb kept only the in-frame ones, dropping some. This sample has around 2,000,000 clones, with about 95% found just once. Germline lookup yields CDR1 SGHAT and CDR2 FQNNGV. The V gene end was trimmed by 3 bases and the J gene end by 4 bases; junction bases not matched to a gene: 3. This CDR3 is built from 15 residues. This clone was counted a single time. Antigen unknown. Additional DNA sequences in this sample encode the identical CDR3. As defined, naive CD8 cells were CD45RO-negative and positively selected for CCR7, with terminally differentiated effector memory CD45RA+ cells excluded.

The specimen sequenced was naive CD8+ T cells sorted from blood. The TCR comes from a man aged 18 to 35 in good health. The chain carries TRBV11-2 and TRBJ2-1, with 10 bases matching TRBD1. CDR3 sequence: CASSFGTGEYNEQFF. The CDR3 region has the DNA TGTGCCAGCAGCTTCGGGACAGGGGAATACAATGAGCAGTTCTTC.